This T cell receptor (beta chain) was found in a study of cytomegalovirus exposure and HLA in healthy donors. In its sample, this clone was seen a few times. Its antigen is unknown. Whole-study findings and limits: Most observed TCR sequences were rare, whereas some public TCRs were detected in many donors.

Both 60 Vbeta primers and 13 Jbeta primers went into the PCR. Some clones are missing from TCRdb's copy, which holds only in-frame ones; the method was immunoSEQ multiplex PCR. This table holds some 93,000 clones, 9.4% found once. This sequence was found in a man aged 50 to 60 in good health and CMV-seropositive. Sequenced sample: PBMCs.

The CDR3 protein is CASSPNPTGETQYF. In DNA, the CDR3 is TGTGCCAGCAGCCCGAACCCTACAGGGGAGACCCAGTACTTC. The chain couples TRBV5-5 to TRBJ2-5; perhaps TRBD1 as D (6 bases). CDR3 length: 14 amino acids. Germline V gene lookup returns CDR1 SGHKS and CDR2 YYEKEE (reference sequence). Between the trimmed V and J ends, which lost 4 bases and 5 bases, there was a span of 15 bases.